This TCR beta chain was identified in a study of T cells in Graves' hyperthyroidism and ophthalmopathy (dated by TCRdb to about 2019). Broadly, across the study: Peripheral blood was collected at initial diagnosis, before any treatment. The paper reports TCR Vbeta CDR3 sequencing of 130 to 150 peripheral blood samples: some 41 ophthalmopathy, about 75 hyperthyroidism and 17 progressor patients. A discovery cohort of around 100 patients, roughly 45 with Graves' ophthalmopathy and about 58 with stable Graves' hyperthyroidism, was used to find distinguishing TCR V-J signatures. For training and testing, the 100 or so patients in the discovery cohort were randomly divided in a 7:3 ratio. After sampling, hyperthyroidism patients received methimazole starting at 30 mg daily, and ophthalmopathy patients received high-dose intravenous methylprednisolone. The study also compared thyroid tissue and blood T-cell repertoires from roughly 6 Graves' hyperthyroidism patients. Prospective prediction of ophthalmopathy was tested in an independent validation cohort of under 20 hyperthyroidism patients and 15 to 17 patients who later progressed to ophthalmopathy.

Amplification of TCR beta CDR3 regions was carried out from RNA transcripts. For the first round of RT-PCR on the TCR CDR3, the HTBI primer set was used together with the Qiagen OneStep RT-PCR kit. The libraries were constructed in a second round of multiplex PCR and then size-selected and purified. Libraries were sequenced paired-end with 100 bp reads on an Illumina HiSeq2000. The original pipeline was this. SOAPnuke was used to process the raw data, throwing out any read that contained adapters or uncalled bases, had a mean Phred below 15, or lacked an exact constant-primer or identifier match. COPE v1.2.5 was used to merge the high-quality paired reads, and each unique nucleotide sequence was defined as a clonotype. MiTCR v1.1 was used to align clonotypes to the IMGT TRBV, TRBD and TRBJ reference segments. The analysis was restricted to V-J combinations with a frequency above 0.0001, which together covered over 99% of the repertoires. The TCS score was defined as F50 (clonal expansion) divided by E x V (chaos), with BLOSUM62-based TCRdist calculated between CDR3 peptides within each V-J. Welch's t-statistics and random forest reduced 500 to 550 V-J features to 13, which were used in a naive Bayes classifier (R e1071). TCRdb trimmed the raw reads at Q25, called clones with MiXCR and kept productive beta chains. Under each unique CDR3 protein, matching rows form one entry showing the most common genes and DNA. TCRdb, not the original authors, processed these V and J calls. The sample records 350,000 to 400,000 distinct CDR3 sequences, roughly 20% of which are singletons. 35% to 45% of the sample is in the top ten clones.

Moderately to severely active disease, a Clinical Activity Score of at least 3, a NOSPECS grade of at least 4, and a duration under 3 months were present in ophthalmopathy patients. Exclusion was applied to patients with uncontrolled infections, other autoimmune diseases, pregnancy or lactation. Diagnoses relied on clinical symptoms, serum thyroxine and TRAb, thyroid ultrasound and orbital computed tomography. PBMCs were isolated from about 10 ml of fresh peripheral blood by Ficoll-Paque density gradient centrifugation. Total RNA was extracted using Trizol reagent, and RNA quality was assessed on an Agilent 2100 Bioanalyzer. CDR3 length: 14 amino acids, cysteine to phenylalanine. Of all the DNA, just the CDR3 is kept, 42 bases in frame from base 1. V loses 1 base of germline sequence and J loses 6 bases, and the interval between the two ends is 10 bases. CDR1 and CDR2 were assigned from the germline V gene as SGHVS and FQNEAQ.

The table lists this clonotype with many counts. Its antigen target is currently unknown. No quality values exist for individual bases; no much larger clone is one base distant. The study at large found these results: Ophthalmopathy was separated from stable hyperthyroidism by a 13 V-J signature model, with 85% to 90% sensitivity and approximately 81% specificity obtained in cross-validation and 80%/75% obtained in testing. During validation, the model predicted progression to ophthalmopathy a median of approximately 7 months ahead of onset, with around 71% sensitivity and around 72% specificity. No statistical method was used to fix the sample size in advance, and group allocation was not hidden from the investigators. Most expanded thyroid clonotypes (frequency above 0.001) were also detected in blood, a finding suggesting that blood repertoires may reflect thyroid immune responses.

The chain links TRBV7-8 with TRBJ1-5, with the D gene uncertain. The sample was blood. The sequence derives from a young man with Graves' ophthalmopathy. The CDR3 here reads CASSLVYVGQPQHF. In nucleotide form, the sequence is TGTGCCAGCAGCTTAGTTTATGTGGGTCAGCCCCAGCATTTT.